The 30 T cell receptor beta chains below all came from one sample that was sequenced in a study of blood T cell repertoires in COVID-19. This table comes from immunoSEQ multiplex PCR, and its TCRdb copy is limited to in-frame clones, with some not included. The data contain tens of thousands of clones, roughly 80% of them singletons. Sequenced material: peripheral blood. All receptors derive from an elderly man with acute or convalescent COVID-19.

This chain joins TRBV5-5 and TRBJ1-6; TRBD1 matches at 9 bases. Germline values: CDR1 SGHKS, CDR2 YYEKEE (reference sequence). The ends lost 1 base at V and 9 bases at J; junction bases unmatched: 8. This CDR3 is 16 amino acids long. CDR3 nucleotides: TGTGCCAGCAGCTTGTTACCGACAGGGGGGTCTTCACCCCTCCACTTT. Translation: CASSLLPTGGSSPLHF.

The chain joins TRBV18 to TRBJ2-2, with 9 bases that match TRBD1. Trimming at V came to 3 bases and at J to 4 bases, leaving 6 bases not matched to a gene. The germline gives CDR1 KGHSH, CDR2 LQKENI. There are 16 residues in the CDR3. The CDR3 DNA follows: TGTGCCAGCTCACCCCCGGGACAGGGATCCACCGGGGAGCTGTTTTTT. This codes for CASSPPGQGSTGELFF.

The chain is built from TRBV2 and TRBJ2-7; 7 bases are a match to TRBD1. V lost 8 bases and J lost 7; bases outside the gene matches: 5. The germline CDR1 and CDR2 sequences are SNHLY and FYNNEI. The CDR3 has 11 residues. CDR3 DNA: TGTGCCAGCGACAGGGAAGGAGAGCAGTACTTC. This translates into CASDREGEQYF.

This chain links TRBV7-2 with TRBJ1-2, with D tentatively TRBD1 (6 bases). This CDR3 is built from 16 residues. V was cut by 5 bases and J by 8 bases, with 24 bases left in between. The germline CDR1 and CDR2 sequences are SGHTA and FQGNSA. In nucleotides, the CDR3 is TGTGCCAGCAGCCCCGACTCGGACAGTATGTCTTGGGGCTACACCTTC. This gives the protein CASSPDSDSMSWGYTF. Drawing the rest from reference TRBV7-2 and TRBJ1-2, the complete variable domain is GAGVSQSPSNKVTEKGKDVELRCDPISGHTALYWYRQSLGQGLEFLIYFQGNSAPDKSGLPSDRFSAERTGGSVSTLTIQRTQQEDSAVYLCASSPDSDSMSWGYTFGSGTRLTVV.

The chain links TRBV7-2 to TRBJ2-7, with D perhaps TRBD1 (6 bases). Per the germline V gene, CDR1 is SGHTA and CDR2 is FQGNSA. This CDR3 has 16 residues. The V end was cut by 5 bases, the J end by 5 bases, with 22 bases between. This chain's CDR3 is CASSIQGTALFDEQYF. Written as DNA, the CDR3 is TGTGCCAGCAGCATTCAGGGGACGGCACTCTTTGACGAGCAGTACTTC. The full variable domain, rest sourced from reference TRBV7-2 and TRBJ2-7, is GAGVSQSPSNKVTEKGKDVELRCDPISGHTALYWYRQSLGQGLEFLIYFQGNSAPDKSGLPSDRFSAERTGGSVSTLTIQRTQQEDSAVYLCASSIQGTALFDEQYFGPGTRLTVT.

The CDR3 DNA sequence: TGTGCCAGCAGCTTCGGTCTAGCGGGGCAAGAGACCCAGTACTTC. It translates to CASSFGLAGQETQYF. The chain is built from TRBV5-6 and TRBJ2-5; TRBD2 matches at 9 bases. CDR1 and CDR2 from the germline V gene are SGHDT and YYEEEE. This CDR3 is built from 15 residues. Trimming cost V 2 bases and J 2 bases; bases outside gene matches: 4. The full variable domain, rest sourced from reference TRBV5-6 and TRBJ2-5, is DAGVTQSPTHLIKTRGQQVTLRCSPKSGHDTVSWYQQALGQGPQFIFQYYEEEERQRGNFPDRFSGHQFPNYSSELNVNALLLGDSALYLCASSFGLAGQETQYFGPGTRLLVL.

The chain carries TRBV14 and TRBJ2-3; 7 nucleotides align to TRBD2. Germline CDR1 reads SGHDN; CDR2 reads FVKESK. This CDR3 spans 16 amino acids. V lost 0 bases and J lost 1; bases outside the gene matches: 4. The CDR3 region is CASSQDILAGTDTQYF. The DNA of the CDR3 is TGTGCCAGCAGCCAAGACATCCTAGCGGGCACAGATACGCAGTATTTT.

The rearrangement uses TRBV19 and TRBJ1-3; D is uncertain. Germline CDR1 is LNHDA and CDR2 is SQIVND (reference sequence). The germline V and J ends were trimmed by 0 bases and 0 bases, with 18 bases remaining between them. The CDR3 consists of 19 residues. CDR3 region: CASSIDPITGGLSGNTIYF. DNA of the CDR3: TGTGCCAGTAGTATAGACCCAATTACCGGAGGTCTCTCTGGAAACACCATATATTTT.

Only one count was recorded for this clone. The genes are TRBV4-1 and TRBJ2-5; D is unclear. In germline, CDR1 is MGHRA, CDR2 YSYEKL. The CDR3 runs to 14 residues. Trimming cost V 0 bases and J 0 bases, with 5 bases left between them. CDR3 bases: TGCGCCAGCAGCCAAGATATAGACCAAGAGACCCAGTACTTC. Its translation is CASSQDIDQETQYF.

This chain uses TRBV2 with TRBJ2-5; D is uncertain. With 4 bases removed from V and 5 bases from J, the gap between germline ends came to 11 bases. This CDR3 is 13 amino acids long. Germline CDR1 reads SNHLY; CDR2 reads FYNNEI. The CDR3 is CASSVSTLETQYF. Here the CDR3 DNA reads TGTGCCAGCAGTGTTAGTACTCTGGAGACCCAGTACTTC.

The J gene is TRBJ2-7, the V gene TRBV5-5; no firm D call. Germline values: CDR1 SGHKS, CDR2 YYEKEE (reference sequence). The germline V and J ends were trimmed by 5 bases and 2 bases, with 8 bases remaining between them. The CDR3 has 12 amino acids. The CDR3: CASSLGTYEQYF. The CDR3 region has the DNA TGTGCCAGCAGTCTAGGCACCTACGAGCAGTACTTC.

The V call is TRBV10-3, the J call TRBJ1-2; D is perhaps TRBD1 (6 bases). Germline CDR1 reads ENHRY; CDR2 reads SYGVKD. The V and J ends lost 4 bases and 7 bases respectively, with 13 bases between them. CDR3 size: 13 residues. DNA of the CDR3: TGTGCCATCAGTGTTGAACAGGGCCGTGGCTACACCTTC. Translated: CAISVEQGRGYTF.

This clone came up a few times. The chain employs TRBV2 and TRBJ1-4; possibly TRBD1 for D (6 bases). V was cut by 2 bases and J by 2 bases, with 15 bases left in between. Per the germline V gene, CDR1 is SNHLY and CDR2 is FYNNEI. The CDR3 covers 17 residues. CDR3 protein: CASSEPSQGTTNEKLFF. CDR3 bases: TGTGCCAGCAGTGAACCGTCCCAGGGGACGACTAATGAAAAACTGTTTTTT.

This clone appeared a single time. This chain uses TRBV11-2 with TRBJ2-5; 9 bases are shared with TRBD1. Per the germline V gene, CDR1 is SGHAT and CDR2 is FQNNGV. The CDR3 consists of 16 residues. V dropped 5 bases and J dropped 1; count of bases not matched to a gene: 8. In DNA, the CDR3 is TGTGCCAGCAGCAGAGGGACAGGGCTCGTCCAAGAGACCCAGTACTTC. It yields the protein CASSRGTGLVQETQYF.

This chain links TRBV6-5 with TRBJ2-4, with TRBD2 matching 11 bases. In germline, CDR1 is MNHEY, CDR2 SVGAGI. The CDR3 has 15 amino acids. The V segment lost 5 bases and the J segment 7 bases; nucleotides outside the gene matches: 7. The DNA for the CDR3 is TGTGCCAGCAGTCTGCGACTAGCGGGAATGAACATTCAGTACTTC. It yields the protein CASSLRLAGMNIQYF.

CDR3 residues: CASSDPTTSGQGPPHGGNTIYF. The CDR3 bases are TGTGCCAGCAGTGACCCAACAACGTCGGGACAGGGTCCCCCCCACGGGGGAAACACCATATATTTT. The rearrangement links TRBV6-4 to TRBJ1-3; 9 nucleotides line up with TRBD1. J lost 4 bases, V lost 2 bases, and 24 bases had no gene match. The CDR3 has 22 amino acids. Germline V gene data show CDR1 as MRHNA and CDR2 as SNTAGT.

V usage is TRBV7-9 and J usage is TRBJ1-1, with TRBD1 as a possible D gene (5 bases). V lost 5 bases and J lost 0, with 10 bases in between. Germline CDR1 is SEHNR and CDR2 is FQNEAQ (reference sequence). The CDR3 loop spans 14 amino acids. CDR3 DNA: TGTGCCAGCAGCCTGCCGGACATGAACACTGAAGCTTTCTTT. Its translation: CASSLPDMNTEAFF. Complete variable domain (other parts from reference TRBV7-9 and TRBJ1-1): DTGVSQNPRHKITKRGQNVTFRCDPISEHNRLYWYRQTLGQGPEFLTYFQNEAQLEKSRLLSDRFSAERPKGSFSTLEIQRTEQGDSAMYLCASSLPDMNTEAFFGQGTRLTVV.

Only one count was recorded for this clone. The chain links TRBV24-1 to TRBJ2-3; 13 bases match TRBD2. CDR1 is KGHDR and CDR2 is SFDVKD in the germline V gene. V lost 4 bases to trimming and J lost 4 bases; unmatched junction nucleotides: 7. The CDR3 contains 17 residues. CDR3 nucleotide sequence: TGTGCCACCAGTGACTCCACTAGCGGGAGGGCCCCAGATACGCAGTATTTT. It translates to CATSDSTSGRAPDTQYF.

V usage is TRBV11-2 and J usage is TRBJ1-1; D not certain. The ends were cut back, 4 bases at V and 2 bases at J, with 8 bases in the middle. Per germline, CDR1 SGHAT and CDR2 FQNNGV. The CDR3 has 13 residues. The CDR3 nucleotides are TGTGCCAGCAGCTCGCGCCGCAACACTGAAGCTTTCTTT. It specifies CASSSRRNTEAFF.

The chain recombines TRBV29-1 with TRBJ2-1; D call uncertain. The CDR3 sequence is 13 residues long. CDR1 is SQVTM and CDR2 is ANQGSEA in the germline V gene. Between the trimmed V and J ends, which lost 6 bases and 2 bases, there was a span of 11 bases. The CDR3 protein is CSVLGAPYNEQFF. The DNA of the CDR3 is TGCAGCGTGCTGGGCGCCCCCTACAATGAGCAGTTCTTC.

The chain links TRBV28 to TRBJ1-2; 8 nucleotides match TRBD1. CDR1 and CDR2 (germline): MDHEN, SYDVKM. The CDR3 totals 15 residues. J was trimmed by 0 bases and V by 5 bases; bases with no gene match: 5. For the CDR3, the DNA is TGTGCCAGCAGTGGGACAGGCGCTTCTAACTATGGCTACACCTTC. Amino acids: CASSGTGASNYGYTF.

In its sample, this clone was seen once. This chain connects TRBV6-5 to TRBJ1-4; possibly TRBD1 for D (6 bases). The CDR3 loop spans 14 amino acids. The germline CDR1 and CDR2 sequences are MNHEY and SVGAGI. The V end lost 8 bases, the J end lost 4 bases, and 14 bases lay between the germline ends. The CDR3 loop reads CASGGAGLNEKLFF. As DNA, the CDR3 is TGTGCCAGCGGGGGGGCAGGCCTTAATGAAAAACTGTTTTTT.

The chain couples TRBV24-1 to TRBJ2-1; D might be TRBD1 (6 bases). This CDR3 comprises 17 residues. CDR1 KGHDR and CDR2 SFDVKD come from the germline V gene. V was pared by 4 bases and J by 0 bases, with 15 bases between. Here the CDR3 reads CATSDRKGVSSYNEQFF. CDR3 nucleotides: TGTGCCACCAGTGACCGGAAGGGGGTTAGCTCCTACAATGAGCAGTTCTTC.

The chain has TRBV7-8 and TRBJ2-7, with a possible D match to TRBD2 (5 bases). V was clipped by 5 bases and J by 0 bases, with 8 bases between them. The CDR3 is 13 residues long. Germline assignment: CDR1 SGHVS and CDR2 FQNEAQ. CDR3 DNA sequence: TGTGCCAGCAGCAGCGGCCTCTCCTACGAGCAGTACTTC. It yields the protein CASSSGLSYEQYF.

The chain combines TRBV4-2 with TRBJ2-2, with 10 bases matching TRBD1. Looked up from germline, CDR1 is LGHNA and CDR2 is YNFKEQ. The CDR3 is 16 residues long. The J segment lost 3 bases and the V segment lost 1 base, leaving 2 bases of the junction unmatched. The DNA for the CDR3 is TGTGCCAGCAGCCAAGTAGGGACAGGGGACACCGGGGAGCTGTTTTTT. It encodes CASSQVGTGDTGELFF.

This CDR3 reads CASSRQGYETEAFF. CDR3 DNA sequence: TGTGCCAGCAGTAGACAGGGGTACGAGACTGAAGCTTTCTTT. The chain joins TRBV6-5 to TRBJ1-1; the match to TRBD1 covers 8 bases. There are 14 residues in the CDR3. Germline V CDR1 and CDR2: MNHEY, SVGAGI. With V trimmed by 5 bases and J by 5 bases, 7 bases remained unmatched.

V and J are TRBV7-3 and TRBJ1-1, with D tentatively TRBD1 (5 bases). CDR3 length equals 13 residues. From germline, CDR1 is SGHTA and CDR2 FQGTGA. V lost 3 bases to trimming and J lost 2 bases, with 7 bases between them. CDR3 sequence: CASSFDSNTEAFF. The CDR3 nucleotides read TGTGCCAGCAGCTTCGACAGTAACACTGAAGCTTTCTTT.

This clone showed up just a few times. This rearrangement joins TRBV24-1 to TRBJ2-1; 13 nucleotides line up with TRBD2. The V and J ends lost 4 bases and 2 bases, in that order; junction bases with no gene match: 7. CDR1 and CDR2 from the germline V gene are KGHDR and SFDVKD. The CDR3 runs 18 residues. CDR3 residues: CATSDQTGLAGTYNEQFF. As DNA, the CDR3 is TGTGCCACCAGTGACCAGACGGGACTAGCGGGGACCTACAATGAGCAGTTCTTC.

In its sample, this clone was seen a few times. This chain links TRBV5-1 with TRBJ1-6, with 7 bases lining up with TRBD1. J lost 7 bases, V lost 4 bases, and 5 bases had no gene match. This CDR3 has 14 residues. CDR1 is SGHRS, CDR2 YFSETQ, per germline. This CDR3 reads CASSPGTANSPLHF. The CDR3 DNA follows: TGCGCCAGCAGCCCCGGGACAGCAAATTCACCCCTCCACTTT.

The chain joins TRBV19 to TRBJ1-1; the D gene is possibly TRBD1 (6 bases). CDR1 LNHDA and CDR2 SQIVND come from the germline V gene (reference sequence). CDR3 size: 17 residues. V lost 5 bases and J lost 2, with 21 bases in between. The CDR3 region is CASSPAHHDRTNTEAFF. The CDR3 nucleotides are TGTGCCAGTAGTCCCGCTCACCACGACAGGACTAACACTGAAGCTTTCTTT.